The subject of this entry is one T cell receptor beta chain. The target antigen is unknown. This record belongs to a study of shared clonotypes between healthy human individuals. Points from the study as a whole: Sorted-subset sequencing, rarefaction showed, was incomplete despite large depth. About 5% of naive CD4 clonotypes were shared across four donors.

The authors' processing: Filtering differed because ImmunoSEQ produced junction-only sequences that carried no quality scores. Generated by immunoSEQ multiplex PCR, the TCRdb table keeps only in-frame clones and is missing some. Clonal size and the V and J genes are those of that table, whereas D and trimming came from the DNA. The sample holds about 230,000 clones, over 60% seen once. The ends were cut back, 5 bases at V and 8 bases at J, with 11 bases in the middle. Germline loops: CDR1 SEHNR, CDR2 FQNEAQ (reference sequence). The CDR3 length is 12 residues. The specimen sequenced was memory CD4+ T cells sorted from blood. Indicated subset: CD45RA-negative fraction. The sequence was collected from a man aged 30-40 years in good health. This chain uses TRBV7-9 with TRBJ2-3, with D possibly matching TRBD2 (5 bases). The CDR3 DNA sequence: TGTGCCAGCAGCCCCAACGGGGTTACGCAGTATTTT. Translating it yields CASSPNGVTQYF.